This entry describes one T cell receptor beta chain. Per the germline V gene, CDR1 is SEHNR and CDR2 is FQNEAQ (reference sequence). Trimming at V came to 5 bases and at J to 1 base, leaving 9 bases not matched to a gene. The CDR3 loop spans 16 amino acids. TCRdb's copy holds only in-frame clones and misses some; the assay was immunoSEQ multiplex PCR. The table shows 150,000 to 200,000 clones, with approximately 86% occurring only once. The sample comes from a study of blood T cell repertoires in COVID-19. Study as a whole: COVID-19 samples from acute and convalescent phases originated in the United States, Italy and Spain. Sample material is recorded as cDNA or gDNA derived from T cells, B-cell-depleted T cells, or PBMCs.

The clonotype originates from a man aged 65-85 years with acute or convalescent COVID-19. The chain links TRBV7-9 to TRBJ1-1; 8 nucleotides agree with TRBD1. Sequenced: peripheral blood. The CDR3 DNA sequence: TGTGCCAGCAGCCCGAAAGCCGGGACAGGGAACACTGAAGCTTTCTTT. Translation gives CASSPKAGTGNTEAFF. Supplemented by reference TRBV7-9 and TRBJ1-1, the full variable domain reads DTGVSQNPRHKITKRGQNVTFRCDPISEHNRLYWYRQTLGQGPEFLTYFQNEAQLEKSRLLSDRFSAERPKGSFSTLEIQRTEQGDSAMYLCASSPKAGTGNTEAFFGQGTRLTVV.